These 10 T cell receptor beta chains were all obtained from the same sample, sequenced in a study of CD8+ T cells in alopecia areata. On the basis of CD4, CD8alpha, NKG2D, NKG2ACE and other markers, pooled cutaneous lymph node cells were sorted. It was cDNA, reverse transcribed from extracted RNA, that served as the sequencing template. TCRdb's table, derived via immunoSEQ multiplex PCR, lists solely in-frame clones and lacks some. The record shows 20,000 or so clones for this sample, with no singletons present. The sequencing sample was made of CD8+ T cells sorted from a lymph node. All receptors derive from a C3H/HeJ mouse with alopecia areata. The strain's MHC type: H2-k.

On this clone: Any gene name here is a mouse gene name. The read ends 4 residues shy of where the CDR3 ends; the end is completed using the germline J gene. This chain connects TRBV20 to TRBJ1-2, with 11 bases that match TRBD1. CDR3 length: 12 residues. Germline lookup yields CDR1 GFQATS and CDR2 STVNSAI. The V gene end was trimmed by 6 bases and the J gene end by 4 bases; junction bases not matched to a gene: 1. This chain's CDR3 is CGAGTGGSDYTF. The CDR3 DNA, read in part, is TGTGGTGCCGGGACAGGGGGCTCC. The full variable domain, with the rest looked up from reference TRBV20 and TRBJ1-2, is GALVYQYPRRTICKSGTSMRMECQAVGFQATSVAWYRQSPQKTFELIALSTVNSAIKYEQNFTQEKFPISHPNLSFSSMTVLNAYLEDRGLYLCGAGTGGSDYTFGSGTRLLVI.

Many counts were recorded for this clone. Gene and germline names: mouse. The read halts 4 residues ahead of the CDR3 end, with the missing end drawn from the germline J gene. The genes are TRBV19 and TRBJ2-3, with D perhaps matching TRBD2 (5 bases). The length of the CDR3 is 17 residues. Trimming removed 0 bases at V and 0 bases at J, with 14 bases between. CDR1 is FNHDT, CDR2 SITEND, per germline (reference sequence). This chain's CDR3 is CASSIAIWATSAETLYF. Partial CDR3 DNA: TGTGCCAGCAGTATAGCTATCTGGGCTACTAGTGCAGAA.

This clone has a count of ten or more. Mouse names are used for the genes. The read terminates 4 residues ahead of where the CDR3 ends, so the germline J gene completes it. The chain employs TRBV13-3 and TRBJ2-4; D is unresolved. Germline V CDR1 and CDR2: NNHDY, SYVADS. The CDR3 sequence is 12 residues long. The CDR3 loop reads CASSDNKNTLYF. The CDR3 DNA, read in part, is TGTGCCAGCAGTGATAACAAAAAC.

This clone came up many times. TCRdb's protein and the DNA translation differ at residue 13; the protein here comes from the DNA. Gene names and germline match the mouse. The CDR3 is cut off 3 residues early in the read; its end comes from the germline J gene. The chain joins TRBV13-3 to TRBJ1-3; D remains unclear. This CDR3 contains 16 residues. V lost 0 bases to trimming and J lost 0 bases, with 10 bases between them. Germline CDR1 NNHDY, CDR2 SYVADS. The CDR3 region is CASSDDSPHSGNTLYF. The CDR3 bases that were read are TGTGCCAGCAGTGATGACAGTCCCCATTCTGGAAATACG. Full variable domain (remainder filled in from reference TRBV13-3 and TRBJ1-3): EAAVTQSPRSKVAVTGGKVTLSCHQTNNHDYMYWYRQDTGHGLRLIHYSYVADSTEKGDIPDGYKASRPSQENFSLILELASLSQTAVYFCASSDDSPHSGNTLYFGEGSRLIVV.

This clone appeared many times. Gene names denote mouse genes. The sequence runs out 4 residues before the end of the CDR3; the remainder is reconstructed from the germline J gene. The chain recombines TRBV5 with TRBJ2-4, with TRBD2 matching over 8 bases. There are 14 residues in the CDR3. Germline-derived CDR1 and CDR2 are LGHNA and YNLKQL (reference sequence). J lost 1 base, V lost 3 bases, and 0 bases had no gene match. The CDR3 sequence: CASSHWGGQNTLYF. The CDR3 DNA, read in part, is TGTGCCAGCAGCCACTGGGGGGGTCAAAAC.

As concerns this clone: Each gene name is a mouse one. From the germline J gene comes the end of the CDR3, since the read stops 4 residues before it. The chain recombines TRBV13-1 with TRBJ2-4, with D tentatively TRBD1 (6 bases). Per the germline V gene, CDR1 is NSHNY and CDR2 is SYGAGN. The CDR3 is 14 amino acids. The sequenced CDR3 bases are TGTGCCAGCAGTGATCAGGGGAGGCAGAAC. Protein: CASSDQGRQN. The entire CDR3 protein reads CASSDQGRQNTLYF.

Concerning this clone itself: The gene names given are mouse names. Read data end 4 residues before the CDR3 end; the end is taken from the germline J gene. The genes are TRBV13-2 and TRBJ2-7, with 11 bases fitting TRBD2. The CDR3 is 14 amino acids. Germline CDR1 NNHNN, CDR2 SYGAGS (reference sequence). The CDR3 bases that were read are TGTGCCAGCGGTGAAGGGACTGGGGGAGAT. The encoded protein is CASGEGTGGD. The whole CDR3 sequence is CASGEGTGGDEQYF.

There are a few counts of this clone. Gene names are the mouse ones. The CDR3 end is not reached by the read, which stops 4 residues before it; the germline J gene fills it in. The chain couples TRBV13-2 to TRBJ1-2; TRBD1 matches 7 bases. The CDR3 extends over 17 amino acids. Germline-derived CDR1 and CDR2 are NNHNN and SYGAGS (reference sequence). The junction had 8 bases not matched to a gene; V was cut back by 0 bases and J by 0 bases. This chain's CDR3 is CASGDAGKGQTNSDYTF. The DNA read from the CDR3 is TGTGCCAGCGGTGATGCGGGAAAGGGACAGACAAACTCC.

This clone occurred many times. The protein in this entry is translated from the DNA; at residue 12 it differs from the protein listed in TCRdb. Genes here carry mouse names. CDR3 loop: CASSQQGGVGNTLYF. CDR3 DNA (partial): TGTGCCAGCAGCCAACAGGGGGGAGTTGGAAATACG. V and J are TRBV13-3 and TRBJ1-3, with TRBD1 matching 8 bases. The CDR3 end lies 3 residues beyond the end of the read and is filled in from the germline J gene. V shed 5 bases, J shed 3 bases, and the junction held 7 bases outside the gene matches. This CDR3 is 15 amino acids long. Germline-derived CDR1 and CDR2 are NNHDY and SYVADS.

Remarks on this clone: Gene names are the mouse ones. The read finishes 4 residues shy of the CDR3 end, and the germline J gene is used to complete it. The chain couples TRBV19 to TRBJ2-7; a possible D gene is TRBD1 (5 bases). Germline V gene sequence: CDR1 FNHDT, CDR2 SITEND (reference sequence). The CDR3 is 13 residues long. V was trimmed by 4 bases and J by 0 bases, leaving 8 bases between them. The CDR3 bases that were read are TGTGCCAGCAGTGAGACAGCCTCCTAT. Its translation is CASSETASY. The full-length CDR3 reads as CASSETASYEQYF.